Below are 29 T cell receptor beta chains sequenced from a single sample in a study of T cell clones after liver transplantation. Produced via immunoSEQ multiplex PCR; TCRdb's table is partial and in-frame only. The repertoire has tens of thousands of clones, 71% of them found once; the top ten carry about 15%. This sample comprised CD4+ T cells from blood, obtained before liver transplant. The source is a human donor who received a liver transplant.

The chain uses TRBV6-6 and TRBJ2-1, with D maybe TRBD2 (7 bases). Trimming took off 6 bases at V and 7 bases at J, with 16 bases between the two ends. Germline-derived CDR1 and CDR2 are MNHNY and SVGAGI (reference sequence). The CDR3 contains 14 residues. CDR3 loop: CASSHGGLGNEQFF. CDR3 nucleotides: TGTGCCAGCAGCCACGGGGGGCTGGGGAATGAGCAGTTCTTC.

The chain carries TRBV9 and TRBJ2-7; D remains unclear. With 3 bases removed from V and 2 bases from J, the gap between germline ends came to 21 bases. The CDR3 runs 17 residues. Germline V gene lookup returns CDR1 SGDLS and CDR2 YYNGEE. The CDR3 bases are TGTGCCAGCAGCGCCCCCGAAGGAGTAGGCTTTGCCTACGAGCAGTACTTC. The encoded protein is CASSAPEGVGFAYEQYF.

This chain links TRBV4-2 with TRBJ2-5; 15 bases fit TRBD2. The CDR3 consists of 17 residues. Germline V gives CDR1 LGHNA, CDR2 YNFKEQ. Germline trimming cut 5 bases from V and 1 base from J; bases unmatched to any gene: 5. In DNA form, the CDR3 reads TGTGCCAGCAGCGAAGGGACTAGCGGGGGGAGCCAAGAGACCCAGTACTTC. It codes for CASSEGTSGGSQETQYF.

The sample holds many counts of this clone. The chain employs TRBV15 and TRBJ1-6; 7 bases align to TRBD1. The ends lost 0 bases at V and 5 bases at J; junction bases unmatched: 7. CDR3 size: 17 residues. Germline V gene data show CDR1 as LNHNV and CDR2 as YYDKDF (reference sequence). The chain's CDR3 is CATSRDPGQLHNSPLHF. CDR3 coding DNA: TGTGCCACCAGCAGAGATCCGGGACAGCTTCATAATTCACCCCTCCACTTT.

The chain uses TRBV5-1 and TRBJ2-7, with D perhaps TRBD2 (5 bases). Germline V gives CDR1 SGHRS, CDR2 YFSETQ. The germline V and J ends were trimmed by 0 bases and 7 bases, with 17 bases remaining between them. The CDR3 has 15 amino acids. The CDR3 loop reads CASSLGTGLGREQYF. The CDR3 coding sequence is TGCGCCAGCAGCTTGGGGACGGGCCTGGGGAGAGAGCAGTACTTC.

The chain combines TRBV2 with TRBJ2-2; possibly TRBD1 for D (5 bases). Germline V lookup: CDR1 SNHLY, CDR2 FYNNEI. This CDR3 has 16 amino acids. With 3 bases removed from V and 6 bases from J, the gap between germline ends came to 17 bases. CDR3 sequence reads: CASSESPGRMSGELFF. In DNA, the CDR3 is TGTGCCAGCAGTGAGTCGCCAGGGCGAATGTCCGGGGAGCTGTTTTTT.

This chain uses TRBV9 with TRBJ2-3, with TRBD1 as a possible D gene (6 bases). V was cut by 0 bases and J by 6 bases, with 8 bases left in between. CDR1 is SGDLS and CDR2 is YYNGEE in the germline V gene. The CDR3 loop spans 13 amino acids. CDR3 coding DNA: TGTGCCAGCAGCGTAGGACAGGTCGATACGCAGTATTTT. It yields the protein CASSVGQVDTQYF.

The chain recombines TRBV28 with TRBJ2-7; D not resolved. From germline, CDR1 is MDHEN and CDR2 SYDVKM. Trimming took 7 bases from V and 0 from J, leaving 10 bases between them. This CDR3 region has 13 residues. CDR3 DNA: TGTGCCAGCACTACGTCCTCCTCCTACGAGCAGTACTTC. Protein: CASTTSSSYEQYF. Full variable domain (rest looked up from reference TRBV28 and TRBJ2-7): DVKVTQSSRYLVKRTGEKVFLECVQDMDHENMFWYRQDPGLGLRLIYFSYDVKMKEKGDIPEGYSVSREKKERFSLILESASTNQTSMYLCASTTSSSYEQYFGPGTRLTVT.

CDR3 bases: TGTGCCTGGGCCGGGACAGGGGCCGGCTACACCTTC. Translating gives CAWAGTGAGYTF. The chain uses TRBV30 and TRBJ1-2; 10 bases are a match to TRBD1. In germline, CDR1 is GTSNPN, CDR2 SVGIG (reference sequence). Trimming removed 5 bases from V and 8 bases from J; junction bases left unmatched: 5. This CDR3 is 12 amino acids long.

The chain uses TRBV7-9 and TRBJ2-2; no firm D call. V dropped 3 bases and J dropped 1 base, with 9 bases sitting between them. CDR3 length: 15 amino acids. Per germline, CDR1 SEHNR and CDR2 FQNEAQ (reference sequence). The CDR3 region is CASSFKRGNTGELFF. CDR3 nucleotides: TGTGCCAGCAGCTTCAAACGAGGGAACACCGGGGAGCTGTTTTTT.

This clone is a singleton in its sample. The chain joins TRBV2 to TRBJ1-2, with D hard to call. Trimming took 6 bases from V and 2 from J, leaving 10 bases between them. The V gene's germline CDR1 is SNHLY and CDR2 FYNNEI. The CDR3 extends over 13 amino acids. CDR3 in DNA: TGTGCCAGCAGAGCGGACGGCAACTATGGCTACACCTTC. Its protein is CASRADGNYGYTF.

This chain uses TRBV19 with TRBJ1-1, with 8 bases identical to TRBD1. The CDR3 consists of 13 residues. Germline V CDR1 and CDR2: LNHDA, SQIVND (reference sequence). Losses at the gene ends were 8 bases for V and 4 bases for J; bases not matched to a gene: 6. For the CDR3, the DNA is TGTGCCAGTCGGGTAACAGGGGGCACTGAAGCTTTCTTT. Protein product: CASRVTGGTEAFF. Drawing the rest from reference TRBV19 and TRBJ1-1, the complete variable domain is DGGITQSPKYLFRKEGQNVTLSCEQNLNHDAMYWYRQDPGQGLRLIYYSQIVNDFQKGDIAEGYSVSREKKESFPLTVTSAQKNPTAFYLCASRVTGGTEAFFGQGTRLTVV.

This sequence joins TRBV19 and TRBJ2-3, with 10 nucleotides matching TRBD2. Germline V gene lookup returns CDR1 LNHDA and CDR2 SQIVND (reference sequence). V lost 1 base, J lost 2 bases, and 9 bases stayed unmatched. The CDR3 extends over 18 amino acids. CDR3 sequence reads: CASSIGPLAGVLTDTQYF. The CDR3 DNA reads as TGTGCCAGTAGTATAGGGCCCCTAGCGGGGGTTCTCACAGATACGCAGTATTTT.

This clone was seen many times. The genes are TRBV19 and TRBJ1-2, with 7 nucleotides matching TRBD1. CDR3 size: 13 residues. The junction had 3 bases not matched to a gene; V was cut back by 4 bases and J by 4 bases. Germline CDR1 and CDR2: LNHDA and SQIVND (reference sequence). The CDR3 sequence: CASSKQGSYGYTF. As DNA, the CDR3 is TGTGCCAGTAGTAAACAGGGGAGCTATGGCTACACCTTC.

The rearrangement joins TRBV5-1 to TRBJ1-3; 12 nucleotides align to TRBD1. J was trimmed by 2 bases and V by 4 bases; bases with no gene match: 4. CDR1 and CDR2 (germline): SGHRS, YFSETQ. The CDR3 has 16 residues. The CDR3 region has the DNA TGCGCCAGCAGCAAAGGGACAGGGGGCACTGGAAACACCATATATTTT. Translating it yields CASSKGTGGTGNTIYF.

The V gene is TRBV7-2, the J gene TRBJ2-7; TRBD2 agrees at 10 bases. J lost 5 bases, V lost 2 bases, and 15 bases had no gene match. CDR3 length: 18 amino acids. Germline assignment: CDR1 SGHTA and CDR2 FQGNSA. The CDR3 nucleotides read TGTGCCAGCAGCTTATTTCCGGCTAGCGGGGGCCTTAGGGACGAGCAGTACTTC. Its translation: CASSLFPASGGLRDEQYF.

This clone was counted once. CDR3 in DNA: TGTGCCAGCAGTGTTGAGAGGCCCGGGGAGCTGTTTTTT. Its translation: CASSVERPGELFF. J is TRBJ2-2 and V is TRBV6-1; D is uncertain. With 4 bases removed from V and 6 bases from J, the gap between germline ends came to 9 bases. Germline V lookup: CDR1 MNHNS, CDR2 SASEGT. The CDR3 loop spans 13 amino acids.

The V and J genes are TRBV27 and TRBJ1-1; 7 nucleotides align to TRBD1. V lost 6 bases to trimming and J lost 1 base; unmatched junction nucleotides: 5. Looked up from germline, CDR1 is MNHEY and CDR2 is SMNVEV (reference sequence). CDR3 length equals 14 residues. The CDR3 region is CASRTDRPNTEAFF. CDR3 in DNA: TGTGCCAGCAGAACGGACAGGCCGAACACTGAAGCTTTCTTT.

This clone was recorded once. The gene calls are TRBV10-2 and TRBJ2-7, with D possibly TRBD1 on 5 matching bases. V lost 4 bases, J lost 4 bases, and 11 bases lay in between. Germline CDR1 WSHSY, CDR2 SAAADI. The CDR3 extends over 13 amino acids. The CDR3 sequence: CASSVAGWYEQYF. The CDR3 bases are TGCGCCAGCAGTGTCGCAGGGTGGTACGAGCAGTACTTC.

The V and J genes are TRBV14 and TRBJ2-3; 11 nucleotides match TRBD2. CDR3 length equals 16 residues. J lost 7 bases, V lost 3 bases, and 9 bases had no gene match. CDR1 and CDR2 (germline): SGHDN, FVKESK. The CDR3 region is CASSQGSGGARNTQYF. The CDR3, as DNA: TGTGCCAGCAGCCAGGGTAGCGGGGGGGCCAGAAATACGCAGTATTTT.

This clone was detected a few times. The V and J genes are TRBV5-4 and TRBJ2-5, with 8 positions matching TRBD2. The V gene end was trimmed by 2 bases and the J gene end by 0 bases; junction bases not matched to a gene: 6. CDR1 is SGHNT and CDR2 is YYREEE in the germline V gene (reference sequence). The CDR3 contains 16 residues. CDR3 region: CASSLGLAGNQETQYF. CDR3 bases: TGTGCCAGCAGCTTAGGGTTAGCGGGGAACCAAGAGACCCAGTACTTC.

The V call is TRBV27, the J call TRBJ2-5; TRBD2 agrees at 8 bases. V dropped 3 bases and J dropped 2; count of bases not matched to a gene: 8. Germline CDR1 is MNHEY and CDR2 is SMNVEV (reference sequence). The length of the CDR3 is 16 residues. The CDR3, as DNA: TGTGCCAGCAGTTTCACCGGAGTAGCGGGGCAAGAGACCCAGTACTTC. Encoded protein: CASSFTGVAGQETQYF.

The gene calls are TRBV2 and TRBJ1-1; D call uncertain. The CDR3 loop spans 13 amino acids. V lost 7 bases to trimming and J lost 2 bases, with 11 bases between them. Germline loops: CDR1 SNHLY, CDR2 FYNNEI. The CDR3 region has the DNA TGTGCCAGCATCCCCGACACCAACACTGAAGCTTTCTTT. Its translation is CASIPDTNTEAFF.

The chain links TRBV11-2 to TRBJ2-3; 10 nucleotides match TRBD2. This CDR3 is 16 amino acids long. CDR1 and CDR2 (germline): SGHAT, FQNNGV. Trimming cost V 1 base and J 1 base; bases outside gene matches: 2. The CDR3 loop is CASSLALAGGTDTQYF. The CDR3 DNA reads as TGTGCCAGCAGCTTAGCGCTAGCGGGGGGCACAGATACGCAGTATTTT.

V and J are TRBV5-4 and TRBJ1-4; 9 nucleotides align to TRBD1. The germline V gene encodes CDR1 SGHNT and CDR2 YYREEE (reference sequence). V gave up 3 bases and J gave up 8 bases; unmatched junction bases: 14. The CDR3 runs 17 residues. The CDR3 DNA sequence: TGTGCCAGCAGCTCGGGGTCGTCGGGACAGGGTAGGGAAAAACTGTTTTTT. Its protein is CASSSGSSGQGREKLFF. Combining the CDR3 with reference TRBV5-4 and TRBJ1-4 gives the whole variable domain ETGVTQSPTHLIKTRGQQVTLRCSSQSGHNTVSWYQQALGQGPQFIFQYYREEENGRGNFPPRFSGLQFPNYSSELNVNALELDDSALYLCASSSGSSGQGREKLFFGSGTQLSVL.

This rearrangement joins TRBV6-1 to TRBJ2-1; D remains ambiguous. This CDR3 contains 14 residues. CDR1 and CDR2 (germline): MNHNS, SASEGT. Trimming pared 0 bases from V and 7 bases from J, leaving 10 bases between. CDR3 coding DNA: TGTGCCAGCAGTGAAGCAAGGCGGAATAATGAGCAGTTCTTC. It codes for CASSEARRNNEQFF.

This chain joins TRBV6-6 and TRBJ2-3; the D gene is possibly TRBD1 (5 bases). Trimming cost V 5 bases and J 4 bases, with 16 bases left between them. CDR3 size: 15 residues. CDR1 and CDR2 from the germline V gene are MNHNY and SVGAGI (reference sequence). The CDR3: CASSLGLGDADTQYF. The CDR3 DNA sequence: TGTGCCAGCAGTCTGGGGCTTGGGGATGCAGATACGCAGTATTTT.

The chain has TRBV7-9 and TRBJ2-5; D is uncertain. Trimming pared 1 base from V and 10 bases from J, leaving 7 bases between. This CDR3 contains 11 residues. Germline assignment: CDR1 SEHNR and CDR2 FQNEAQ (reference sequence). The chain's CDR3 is CASSLEFGQYF. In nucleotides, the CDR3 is TGTGCCAGCAGCTTAGAATTCGGCCAGTACTTC.

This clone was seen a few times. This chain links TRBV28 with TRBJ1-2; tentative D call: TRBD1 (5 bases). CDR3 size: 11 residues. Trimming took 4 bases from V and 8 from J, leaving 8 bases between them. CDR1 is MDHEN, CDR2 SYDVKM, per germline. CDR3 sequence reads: CASSSTEGYTF. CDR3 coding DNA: TGTGCCAGCAGTTCGACAGAAGGCTACACCTTC.